Below, 27 T cell receptor beta chains from the same sample are listed, as sequenced in a study of human T cells and chemical hapten exposure (dated by TCRdb to the early 2020s). Libraries were prepared through RACE. The listed sequencing device is NextSeq 500. The public sequencing data were trimmed at Q25 with fastp and processed into clonotypes with MiXCR by TCRdb, which kept only in-frame beta chains. One record per CDR3 amino acid sequence lists the most common genes and DNA. The sample profile shows 87,000 or so distinct CDR3 sequences; roughly a tenth of them were found once. Roughly 3.5% of the sample lies in the top ten. Sample time point, as interpreted from the label and publication: pre-sensitization, week 0. The intended sense of this specimen's treatment or condition label: therapeutic diphenylcyclopropenone sensitization with weekly scalp DPC. The starting material was whole blood, obtained in connection with sensitization to the hapten diphenylcyclopropenone (DPC). The receptors shown here come from a woman between 35 and 50 years old with alopecia areata. Some clones in this sample may be carry-over from other donors' samples.

This clonotype was found a few times. The genes are TRBV29-1 and TRBJ1-1; D is ambiguous. V lost 2 bases, J lost 4 bases, and 11 bases lay in between. The germline V gene encodes CDR1 SQVTM and CDR2 ANQGSEA. CDR3 length equals 13 residues. The CDR3 loop reads CSVEPTWGTEAFF. The CDR3 DNA follows: TGCAGCGTTGAACCTACCTGGGGCACTGAAGCTTTCTTT. Looking up the rest from reference TRBV29-1 and TRBJ1-1 gives the full variable domain: SAVISQKPSRDICQRGTSLTIQCQVDSQVTMMFWYRQQPGQSLTLIATANQGSEATYESGFVIDKFPISRPNLTFSTLTVSNMSPEDSSIYLCSVEPTWGTEAFFGQGTRLTVV.

This clonotype turned up a few times. This sequence joins TRBV20-1 and TRBJ1-5; the match to TRBD1 covers 9 bases. Germline CDR1 reads DFQATT; CDR2 reads SNEGSKA (reference sequence). The V and J ends lost 2 bases and 5 bases, in that order; junction bases with no gene match: 13. This CDR3 region has 17 residues. CDR3: CSARPTAGTGRDQPQHF. CDR3 nucleotide sequence: TGCAGTGCTAGACCCACAGCCGGGACAGGGAGAGATCAGCCCCAGCATTTT.

The V gene is TRBV27, the J gene TRBJ1-2; TRBD1 agrees at 10 bases. CDR1 is MNHEY and CDR2 is SMNVEV in the germline V gene (reference sequence). The junction had 3 bases not matched to a gene; V was cut back by 3 bases and J by 8 bases. This CDR3 spans 13 amino acids. CDR3 nucleotides: TGTGCCAGCAGTTTCGGGACAGGGGTCGGCTACACCTTC. It encodes CASSFGTGVGYTF.

In its sample, this clonotype was seen many times. V gene TRBV7-9 combines with J gene TRBJ2-3; D remains ambiguous. The germline V and J ends were trimmed by 2 bases and 0 bases, with 6 bases remaining between them. CDR1 and CDR2 from the germline V gene are SEHNR and FQNEAQ (reference sequence). This CDR3 is built from 14 residues. CDR3 coding DNA: TGTGCCAGCAGCTTAACCAGTAGCACAGATACGCAGTATTTT. It is translated as CASSLTSSTDTQYF.

This clonotype appeared a few times. The J gene is TRBJ2-7, the V gene TRBV12-3 or TRBV12-4; D is possibly TRBD2 (5 bases). This CDR3 region has 14 residues. Trimming left V 1 base short and J 3 bases short, with 10 bases between. The chain's CDR3 is CASSLDLAFYEQYF. The CDR3 DNA reads as TGTGCCAGCAGTTTAGATCTAGCTTTCTACGAGCAGTACTTC.

A few counts support this clonotype. V and J are TRBV9 and TRBJ2-3; D possibly corresponds to TRBD2 (6 bases). Per germline, CDR1 SGDLS and CDR2 YYNGEE. Trimming pared 0 bases from V and 2 bases from J, leaving 10 bases between. The length of the CDR3 is 15 residues. The CDR3 region has the DNA TGTGCCAGCAGCGTAGGCGGACTAAACACAGATACGCAGTATTTT. Protein sequence: CASSVGGLNTDTQYF.

On this clonotype itself: A much larger clone is a single base away; this may be a read error. The rearrangement joins TRBV28 to TRBJ2-7, with D unresolved. Germline V lookup: CDR1 MDHEN, CDR2 SYDVKM. With 7 bases removed from V and 3 bases from J, the gap between germline ends came to 16 bases. The CDR3 has 14 amino acids. In nucleotides, the CDR3 is TGTGCCAGCACCCCCCCCGGGCACAACTACGAGCAGTACTTC. Translating gives CASTPPGHNYEQYF.

V is TRBV6-2 or TRBV6-3 and J is TRBJ1-1; perhaps TRBD1 as D (6 bases). The CDR3 is 12 amino acids. Trimming removed 6 bases from V and 11 bases from J, with 16 bases in between. CDR1 is MNHEY and CDR2 is SVGEGT in the germline V gene. This CDR3 is CASSSTGILAFF. The CDR3, as DNA: TGTGCCAGCAGCTCAACAGGGATTTTGGCTTTCTTT.

This clonotype was counted between two and nine times. This sequence joins TRBV7-9 and TRBJ1-1; the match to TRBD1 covers 7 bases. The CDR3 spans 16 residues. Germline V gives CDR1 SEHNR, CDR2 FQNEAQ (reference sequence). V shed 5 bases, J shed 4 bases, and the junction held 13 bases outside the gene matches. DNA for the CDR3: TGTGCCAGCAGCCCATTACAGGGGAGTGGAGGCACTGAAGCTTTCTTT. Protein sequence: CASSPLQGSGGTEAFF.

V usage is TRBV3-1 and J usage is TRBJ2-7, with unresolved D. Trimming removed 2 bases from V and 3 bases from J, with 5 bases in between. In germline, CDR1 is LGHDT, CDR2 YNNKEL (reference sequence). The CDR3 spans 12 residues. The DNA for the CDR3 is TGTGCCAGCAGCCAATCGGTCTACGAGCAGTACTTC. This codes for CASSQSVYEQYF.

The rearrangement links TRBV28 to TRBJ1-2, with unresolved D. CDR1 and CDR2 from the germline V gene are MDHEN and SYDVKM. The CDR3 runs to 12 residues. Trimming shortened V by 7 bases and J by 3 bases, and 9 bases separated the two germline ends. This CDR3 is CASTNRYYGYTF. The CDR3 DNA follows: TGTGCCAGCACAAACAGATACTATGGCTACACCTTC.

This clonotype was recorded a few times. The chain has TRBV6-2 or TRBV6-3 and TRBJ1-2; possibly TRBD1 for D (6 bases). The CDR3 has 13 residues. V gave up 6 bases and J gave up 5 bases, with 13 bases separating them. CDR1 is MNHEY and CDR2 is SVGEGT in the germline V gene. This chain's CDR3 is CASRRTASYGYTF. As DNA, the CDR3 is TGTGCCAGCAGGCGGACAGCCAGTTATGGCTACACCTTC.

This clonotype was seen more than once but under ten times. The CDR3 is CASSSGPIGKPQHF. In DNA, the CDR3 is TGTGCCAGCAGCTCAGGCCCCATCGGTAAGCCCCAGCATTTT. The genes are TRBV7-2 and TRBJ1-5; D gene ambiguous. CDR3 length equals 14 residues. V dropped 4 bases and J dropped 8 bases, with 15 bases sitting between them. The germline CDR1 and CDR2 sequences are SGHTA and FQGNSA.

This clonotype has at least ten counts. The chain has TRBV5-1 and TRBJ1-5; TRBD1 aligns across 8 bases. Germline lookup yields CDR1 SGHRS and CDR2 YFSETQ. Germline trimming cut 4 bases from V and 4 bases from J; bases unmatched to any gene: 7. The CDR3 has 15 amino acids. CDR3 sequence reads: CASSDQGAGNQPQHF. The DNA of the CDR3 is TGCGCCAGCAGCGATCAGGGGGCGGGTAATCAGCCCCAGCATTTT.

This clonotype came up a few times. The chain has TRBV4-2 and TRBJ2-5; D call uncertain. Per the germline V gene, CDR1 is LGHNA and CDR2 is YNFKEQ. CDR3 length equals 15 residues. V was pared by 1 base and J by 5 bases, with 14 bases between. This chain's CDR3 is CASSQGMSREETQYF. The CDR3 DNA sequence: TGTGCCAGCAGCCAAGGGATGAGTCGTGAGGAGACCCAGTACTTC.

At least ten counts were recorded for this clonotype. V usage is TRBV6-6 and J usage is TRBJ2-6; TRBD1 matches at 8 bases. V lost 11 bases and J lost 0; bases outside the gene matches: 6. The CDR3 length is 15 residues. Germline loops: CDR1 MNHNY, CDR2 SVGAGI (reference sequence). CDR3 amino acids: CAGSGTGSGANVLTF. The CDR3 nucleotides are TGTGCCGGATCCGGGACAGGCTCTGGGGCCAACGTCCTGACTTTC.

This clonotype came up many times. The chain links TRBV5-1 to TRBJ2-5, with 8 bases aligning to TRBD2. This CDR3 is built from 14 residues. The germline V gene encodes CDR1 SGHRS and CDR2 YFSETQ. The V segment lost 4 bases and the J segment 2 bases; nucleotides outside the gene matches: 4. CDR3 sequence reads: CASSPPGGQETQYF. DNA for the CDR3: TGCGCCAGCAGCCCTCCGGGAGGGCAAGAGACCCAGTACTTC. Full variable domain (missing parts from reference TRBV5-1 and TRBJ2-5): KAGVTQTPRYLIKTRGQQVTLSCSPISGHRSVSWYQQTPGQGLQFLFEYFSETQRNKGNFPGRFSGRQFSNSRSEMNVSTLELGDSALYLCASSPPGGQETQYFGPGTRLLVL.

The sample holds many counts of this clonotype. The chain links TRBV6-2 or TRBV6-3 to TRBJ1-2; 7 nucleotides agree with TRBD1. Germline V CDR1 and CDR2: MNHEY, SVGEGT. Losses at the gene ends were 2 bases for V and 5 bases for J; bases not matched to a gene: 8. This CDR3 spans 15 amino acids. CDR3 sequence reads: CASSYPAGQTYGYTF. DNA for the CDR3: TGTGCCAGCAGTTACCCGGCGGGACAGACATATGGCTACACCTTC.

This clonotype was observed at least ten times. The rearrangement links TRBV12-5 to TRBJ1-2, with 7 bases aligning to TRBD1. CDR1 is LGHNT, CDR2 FRNRAP, per germline. Trimming cost V 5 bases and J 5 bases; bases outside gene matches: 8. The CDR3 sequence is 14 residues long. CDR3 DNA: TGTGCTAGTGGTCGGGGGGACAGTAATTATGGCTACACCTTC. This sequence encodes CASGRGDSNYGYTF.

This clonotype was counted many times. This chain joins TRBV6-5 and TRBJ1-2; the D is unclear. CDR1 is MNHEY, CDR2 SVGAGI, per germline. The ends were cut back, 2 bases at V and 1 base at J, with 5 bases in the middle. The CDR3 spans 13 residues. CDR3 DNA: TGTGCCAGCAGTTACGACGGTAACTATGGCTACACCTTC. It codes for CASSYDGNYGYTF.

At least ten counts were recorded for this clonotype. V gene TRBV7-2 combines with J gene TRBJ2-3, with D possibly TRBD2 on 6 matching bases. This CDR3 has 16 amino acids. V gave up 5 bases and J gave up 1 base, with 16 bases separating them. Germline lookup yields CDR1 SGHTA and CDR2 FQGNSA. The CDR3 spells CASSVDLALGTDTQYF. CDR3 coding DNA: TGTGCCAGCAGCGTAGACCTAGCGCTTGGCACAGATACGCAGTATTTT.

The genes are TRBV7-8 and TRBJ2-7; no reliable D call. The V end was cut by 2 bases, the J end by 1 base, with 9 bases between. The CDR3 spans 14 residues. Germline loops: CDR1 SGHVS, CDR2 FQNEAQ. Here the CDR3 reads CASSLFMSSYEQYF. As DNA, the CDR3 is TGTGCCAGCAGCTTATTCATGTCTTCCTACGAGCAGTACTTC. Using reference TRBV7-8 and TRBJ2-7 for the parts outside the CDR3, the full variable domain is GAGVSQSPRYKVAKRGQDVALRCDPISGHVSLFWYQQALGQGPEFLTYFQNEAQLDKSGLPSDRFFAERPEGSVSTLKIQRTQQEDSAVYLCASSLFMSSYEQYFGPGTRLTVT.

This clonotype was counted many times. The chain has TRBV24-1 and TRBJ2-7; 7 bases align to TRBD1. With V trimmed by 3 bases and J by 2 bases, 9 bases remained unmatched. Germline CDR1 KGHDR, CDR2 SFDVKD. This CDR3 has 16 residues. CDR3 bases: TGTGCCACCAGTGATCCACGAGACAGGGTTCCCTACGAGCAGTACTTC. Translated, it gives CATSDPRDRVPYEQYF.

With regard to this clonotype: The conserved phenylalanine or tryptophan normally closing the CDR3 is absent here, so this likely arose from a read error. It is unclear where the CDR3 begins or ends on the DNA, so no DNA is shown, and the CDR3 is as TCRdb lists it. The chain carries TRBV21-1 and TRBJ1-4; TRBD1 was called by the table and not checked on the DNA. TRBV21-1 is assigned pseudogene status. The CDR3 numbers 15 amino acids, ends counted. The CDR3 is CASSTYRATNEKLFL.

The genes are TRBV18 and TRBJ2-7; D possibly uses TRBD1 or TRBD2 (5 bases each). The CDR3 totals 14 residues. V shed 5 bases and J shed 5 bases, with 16 bases lying between them. Germline V gene data show CDR1 as KGHSH and CDR2 as LQKENI. The CDR3 region has the DNA TGTGCCAGCTCATGGGACCCACCCGGGGACGAGCAGTACTTC. Its protein is CASSWDPPGDEQYF.

The genes are TRBV5-1 and TRBJ1-1; D might be TRBD1 (5 bases). The ends were cut back, 4 bases at V and 2 bases at J, with 9 bases in the middle. The V gene's germline CDR1 is SGHRS and CDR2 YFSETQ. The CDR3 runs 13 residues. The CDR3 sequence is CASSTGQNTEAFF. DNA for the CDR3: TGCGCCAGCAGCACCGGACAAAACACTGAAGCTTTCTTT.

This clonotype was observed many times. The rearrangement uses TRBV5-1 and TRBJ2-7; 8 nucleotides agree with TRBD2. The CDR3 spans 16 residues. Germline V CDR1 and CDR2: SGHRS, YFSETQ. With 4 bases clipped from V and 0 bases from J, the junction kept 9 bases outside the gene matches. The CDR3 region has the DNA TGCGCCAGCAGCCCGCGGACCGGGGGGGCCTCCTACGAGCAGTACTTC. Amino acids: CASSPRTGGASYEQYF.